This entry lists 20 T cell receptor beta chains sequenced from one sample in a study of molecular identifiers for immune sequencing clone quantification. From the PCR reads, TCRdb called clonotypes with MiXCR, one entry per CDR3 protein. The table has about 510,000 distinct CDR3 sequences, around 23% seen once. The specimen sequenced was naive CD8+ T cells from blood, with Jurkat cell RNA spiked in. The sample's subset: FACS-sorted CD8+CD4-CCR7+CD45RA+ naive T cells. Receptors were obtained from a human donor in good health. Some libraries in this study had Jurkat cell RNA spiked in.

Of note for this clonotype: A much more abundant neighbour one base away suggests this may be a read error. The conserved phenylalanine or tryptophan normally closing the CDR3 is absent here, so this likely arose from a read error. The chain joins TRBV10-2 to TRBJ1-1, with D uncertain. Germline V lookup: CDR1 WSHSY, CDR2 SAAADI. The V gene lost 11 bases and the J gene lost 1 base, with 14 bases spanning the gap. The CDR3 consists of 13 residues. CDR3 in amino acids: CACRSGTNTEAFL. In DNA form, the CDR3 reads TGCGCCTGCCGGTCGGGTACGAACACTGAAGCTTTCCTT.

This clonotype was counted only a few times. It is likely a read error, because the conserved phenylalanine at the end of the CDR3 is missing. The DNA is omitted, as the CDR3 cannot be located on it reliably, and the CDR3 follows TCRdb's listing. The chain recombines TRBV5-1 with TRBJ2-5; the table's D call, TRBD1, was not checked against the DNA. Germline assignment: CDR1 SGHRS and CDR2 YFSETQ. The CDR3 extends over 14 residues, inclusive of both ends. The chain's CDR3 is CASSLGAFEETQHS.

The table lists this clonotype with many counts. V is TRBV6-6 and J is TRBJ2-7, with D possibly TRBD2 on 6 matching bases. Germline-derived CDR1 and CDR2 are MNHNY and SVGAGI (reference sequence). V was pared by 4 bases and J by 4 bases, with 11 bases between. The CDR3 runs to 13 residues. The CDR3 DNA is TGTGCCAGCAGTTGGCGGGATCTTTACGAGCAGTACTTC. Translated, it gives CASSWRDLYEQYF.

The V and J genes are TRBV6-6 and TRBJ1-5; 8 bases line up with TRBD1. Germline CDR1 and CDR2: MNHNY and SVGAGI (reference sequence). J gave up 0 bases and V 2 bases, and 3 bases lay outside the gene matches. The CDR3 has 16 amino acids. The CDR3 reads CASSYPDRASNQPQHF. The CDR3 nucleotides read TGTGCCAGCAGTTACCCGGACAGGGCTAGCAATCAGCCCCAGCATTTT.

This chain connects TRBV5-4 to TRBJ2-5; 10 positions match TRBD1. The CDR3 is 15 residues long. Trimming cost V 0 bases and J 5 bases; bases outside gene matches: 4. Germline-derived CDR1 and CDR2 are SGHNT and YYREEE (reference sequence). This CDR3 reads CASSLVGTGAETQYF. CDR3 DNA: TGTGCCAGCAGCTTGGTTGGGACAGGGGCCGAGACCCAGTACTTC. The whole variable domain, filled in from reference TRBV5-4 and TRBJ2-5, reads ETGVTQSPTHLIKTRGQQVTLRCSSQSGHNTVSWYQQALGQGPQFIFQYYREEENGRGNFPPRFSGLQFPNYSSELNVNALELDDSALYLCASSLVGTGAETQYFGPGTRLLVL.

The chain employs TRBV20-1 and TRBJ1-5; TRBD1 matches 8 bases. Germline CDR1 is DFQATT and CDR2 is SNEGSKA (reference sequence). The CDR3 spans 18 residues. V dropped 3 bases and J dropped 2; count of bases not matched to a gene: 15. The CDR3 bases are TGCAGTGCTAGGCTTCCCATTAAAGACAGGGGCCGCAATCAGCCCCAGCATTTT. It codes for CSARLPIKDRGRNQPQHF.

For this clonotype: With a much larger clone just one base away, this may be a read error. The chain employs TRBV6-6 and TRBJ1-2; D unclear. The CDR3 runs to 15 residues. Trimming left V 8 bases short and J 3 bases short, with 19 bases between. Germline V CDR1 and CDR2: MNHNY, SVGAGI (reference sequence). Here the CDR3 reads CASGHSPGRDYGYTF. The CDR3 DNA reads as TGTGCCAGCGGTCACTCCCCGGGAAGAGACTATGGCTACACCTTC.

The sample holds a few counts of this clonotype. CDR3 DNA: TGTGCCAGCAGTTTAATAGCAGGCTACGAGCAGTACTTC. Amino acid sequence: CASSLIAGYEQYF. This rearrangement joins TRBV12-3 or TRBV12-4 to TRBJ2-7, with D unclear. V gave up 2 bases and J gave up 3 bases, with 8 bases separating them. The CDR3 runs to 13 residues.

V usage is TRBV27 and J usage is TRBJ2-4; D is unresolved. Trimming stripped 4 bases from V and 1 base from J, with 5 bases between. The V gene's germline CDR1 is MNHEY and CDR2 SMNVEV (reference sequence). This CDR3 spans 13 amino acids. DNA of the CDR3: TGTGCCAGCAGTTGGGTGGCCAAAAACATTCAGTACTTC. This translates into CASSWVAKNIQYF.

This clonotype was detected many times. The chain links TRBV9 to TRBJ2-3; 9 bases align to TRBD2. V lost 6 bases to trimming and J lost 4 bases; unmatched junction nucleotides: 9. The CDR3 totals 15 residues. Germline V CDR1 and CDR2: SGDLS, YYNGEE. The CDR3 here is CASNAFGTSPDTQYF. CDR3 coding DNA: TGTGCCAGCAACGCCTTCGGGACTAGCCCAGATACGCAGTATTTT.

Ten or more counts support this clonotype. This chain links TRBV7-9 with TRBJ1-4; 9 bases agree with TRBD1. Germline CDR1 and CDR2: SEHNR and FQNEAQ (reference sequence). This CDR3 spans 17 amino acids. J gave up 8 bases and V 2 bases, and 12 bases lay outside the gene matches. CDR3 region: CASSLLDRGSGGEKLFF. The CDR3 region has the DNA TGTGCCAGCAGCTTACTGGACAGGGGAAGTGGAGGCGAAAAACTGTTTTTT.

This chain joins TRBV20-1 and TRBJ2-3; TRBD2 agrees at 7 bases. Germline-derived CDR1 and CDR2 are DFQATT and SNEGSKA (reference sequence). The ends lost 1 base at V and 4 bases at J; junction bases unmatched: 8. The CDR3 runs to 15 residues. The CDR3 sequence: CSARAREIGPDTQYF. CDR3 DNA: TGCAGTGCTAGAGCGCGGGAGATCGGCCCAGATACGCAGTATTTT.

This clonotype was counted at least ten times. The chain links TRBV2 to TRBJ2-6; a weak D match, TRBD2 (5 bases). Germline-derived CDR1 and CDR2 are SNHLY and FYNNEI. The CDR3 consists of 20 residues. Deletions cut 6 bases from V and 0 bases from J, with 24 bases between. Here the CDR3 DNA reads TGTGCCAGCAGAGGGCCCCGGGAACCTCCAAACAACTCTGGGGCCAACGTCCTGACTTTC. Residues: CASRGPREPPNNSGANVLTF.

Points on this clonotype: A much larger clonotype is one base distant, so this may be a read error. The genes are TRBV30 and TRBJ1-1, with unresolved D. Germline V lookup: CDR1 GTSNPN, CDR2 SVGIG (reference sequence). This CDR3 has 14 residues. CDR3 in DNA: TGTGCCCGGAGTGTACCGAGCATCATGGGGGAAGCTTTCTTT. Its protein is CARSVPSIMGEAFF.

J is TRBJ2-1 and V is TRBV5-4; the match to TRBD2 covers 7 bases. CDR3 length: 14 residues. Germline V gene sequence: CDR1 SGHNT, CDR2 YYREEE (reference sequence). The ends lost 0 bases at V and 9 bases at J; junction bases unmatched: 6. DNA of the CDR3: TGTGCCAGCAGCTTGGAAGGGAGGGCCGTTGAGCAGTTCTTC. It is translated as CASSLEGRAVEQFF.

This clonotype was detected only a few times. V usage is TRBV7-2 and J usage is TRBJ1-4, with TRBD1 matching 12 bases. V shed 3 bases, J shed 11 bases, and the junction held 4 bases outside the gene matches. Germline values: CDR1 SGHTA, CDR2 FQGNSA. The CDR3 is made up of 14 amino acids. CDR3 amino acids: CASSLGTGGNKLFF. The CDR3 nucleotides read TGTGCCAGCAGCTTGGGGACAGGGGGCAATAAACTGTTTTTT. Based on the CDR3 plus reference TRBV7-2 and TRBJ1-4, the full variable domain is GAGVSQSPSNKVTEKGKDVELRCDPISGHTALYWYRQSLGQGLEFLIYFQGNSAPDKSGLPSDRFSAERTGGSVSTLTIQRTQQEDSAVYLCASSLGTGGNKLFFGSGTQLSVL.

This chain links TRBV7-8 with TRBJ1-3, with 7 bases matching TRBD1. Per the germline V gene, CDR1 is SGHVS and CDR2 is FQNEAQ. This CDR3 is 15 amino acids long. With 1 base clipped from V and 7 bases from J, the junction kept 7 bases outside the gene matches. CDR3 in amino acids: CASSLDRGEYNTIYF. In DNA, the CDR3 is TGTGCCAGCAGCTTAGACAGGGGAGAGTACAACACCATATATTTT. Filled out from reference TRBV7-8 and TRBJ1-3, the complete variable domain reads GAGVSQSPRYKVAKRGQDVALRCDPISGHVSLFWYQQALGQGPEFLTYFQNEAQLDKSGLPSDRFFAERPEGSVSTLKIQRTQQEDSAVYLCASSLDRGEYNTIYFGEGSWLTVV.

Many counts were recorded for this clonotype. This chain connects TRBV4-3 to TRBJ2-7, with D unclear. V lost 0 bases to trimming and J lost 2 bases, with 11 bases between them. CDR1 LGHNA and CDR2 YSLEER come from the germline V gene. The CDR3 runs 15 residues. This CDR3 reads CASSQDSGRTYEQYF. In nucleotides, the CDR3 is TGCGCCAGCAGCCAAGATTCGGGCAGGACCTACGAGCAGTACTTC.

With regard to this clonotype: A read error may explain this, as a much larger clone is one base away. The gene calls are TRBV30 and TRBJ1-1; D remains unclear. V gave up 5 bases and J gave up 1 base, with 8 bases separating them. CDR1 and CDR2 from the germline V gene are GTSNPN and SVGIG (reference sequence). The CDR3 is 12 amino acids. CDR3 sequence: CAWLGGNTEAFF. The CDR3 bases are TGTGCCTGGTTGGGAGGGAACACTGAAGCTTTCTTT.

This clonotype has a handful of counts. The chain carries TRBV9 and TRBJ1-6, with D perhaps matching TRBD1 (6 bases). Germline V gene data show CDR1 as SGDLS and CDR2 as YYNGEE. V lost 4 bases, J lost 9 bases, and 17 bases lay in between. This CDR3 has 15 residues. The CDR3 DNA follows: TGTGCCAGCAGCCCAGGCCAGGGGTCTGGTTCACCCCTCCACTTT. This gives the protein CASSPGQGSGSPLHF.